Following are 30 T cell receptor beta chains from one sample sequenced in a study of T cell repertoires in cytomegalovirus infection. TCRdb passed the reads through MiXCR, listing each CDR3 protein once. The sample lists 830,000 or so distinct CDR3 sequences; 30% to 35% were seen once. The antigens for these receptors are not known. Sequenced material: cultured CD8+ T cells from PBMCs, taken from culture after CMV antigen stimulation. These receptors all stem from a human donor in good health (CMV status not recorded). Some clones in this sample may be carry-over from other donors' samples.

This clonotype was counted between two and nine times. The genes are TRBV6-2 or TRBV6-3 and TRBJ2-2; 8 bases match TRBD1. V was clipped by 8 bases and J by 3 bases; unmatched bases: 5. The CDR3 is 14 residues long. Germline CDR1 is MNHEY and CDR2 is SVGEGT. The CDR3 sequence is CASGGQDHTGELFF. The CDR3 nucleotides read TGTGCCAGCGGGGGACAGGACCACACCGGGGAGCTGTTTTTT.

This clonotype was picked up a small number of times. The chain joins TRBV7-9 to TRBJ2-1; maybe TRBD1 (6 bases). Trimming shortened V by 4 bases and J by 2 bases, and 12 bases separated the two germline ends. Germline assignment: CDR1 SEHNR and CDR2 FQNEAQ (reference sequence). This CDR3 spans 15 amino acids. The CDR3, as DNA: TGTGCCAGCAGCTCCAAGACAGGCCCCTACAATGAGCAGTTCTTC. Protein: CASSSKTGPYNEQFF.

This clonotype came up a few times. The chain is built from TRBV7-3 and TRBJ2-1; 8 nucleotides match TRBD1. Unmatched junction bases numbered 14, after V lost 5 bases and J lost 8 bases. The CDR3 covers 16 residues. From germline, CDR1 is SGHTA and CDR2 FQGTGA. CDR3 bases: TGTGCCAGCAGCATCGGCAGGGGGCTCGGGCGGGATGAGCAGTTCTTC. Protein sequence: CASSIGRGLGRDEQFF.

As for this clonotype: This CDR3 is missing its conserved last phenylalanine or tryptophan, likely due to a read error. Written as DNA, the CDR3 is TGTGCCAGCAGCTTGGGACTAGTGCTTGAGACCCAGTACTCC. This translates into CASSLGLVLETQYS. The chain is built from TRBV7-9 and TRBJ2-5; 8 bases are shared with TRBD2. V shed 3 bases, J shed 5 bases, and the junction held 5 bases outside the gene matches. CDR1 and CDR2 from the germline V gene are SEHNR and FQNEAQ (reference sequence). The CDR3 loop spans 14 amino acids.

This clonotype has a count of ten or more. CDR3 nucleotide sequence: TGTGCCAGCAGCTTTCCTGGACAGCGACCGAACACCGGGGAGCTGTTTTTT. It specifies CASSFPGQRPNTGELFF. The V gene is TRBV7-9, the J gene TRBJ2-2, with TRBD1 as a possible D gene (6 bases). Germline-derived CDR1 and CDR2 are SEHNR and FQNEAQ (reference sequence). V was cut by 3 bases and J by 0 bases, with 14 bases left in between. The CDR3 has 17 amino acids.

This clonotype occurred many times. At one end the junction does not follow the germline gene, possibly because of a read error. V and J are TRBV7-7 and TRBJ2-1, with 11 bases fitting TRBD2. CDR3 length: 17 residues. The germline V gene has CDR1 SSHAT and CDR2 FNYEAQ (reference sequence). The CDR3 spells CASSLDLAGGSYNEQFF. CDR3 sequence (DNA): TGTGCTAGCAGCTTGGATCTAGCGGGGGGTTCTTACAATGAGCAGTTCTTC.

The chain recombines TRBV5-6 with TRBJ2-2, with 10 bases fitting TRBD1. This CDR3 is built from 18 residues. The trim removed 4 bases at V and 4 bases at J, leaving 13 bases unmatched. The V gene's germline CDR1 is SGHDT and CDR2 YYEEEE. CDR3 residues: CASSRGSDRGRSTGELFF. CDR3 DNA: TGTGCCAGCAGCCGAGGTTCTGACAGGGGGCGCAGCACCGGGGAGCTGTTTTTT.

This clonotype showed up just a few times. At one end, the junction sequence differs from germline, possibly due to a read error. V and J are TRBV4-2 and TRBJ1-2; no reliable D call. This CDR3 comprises 15 residues. Germline V lookup: CDR1 LGHNA, CDR2 YNFKEQ. CDR3 amino acids: CANSQGSGVREIYTF. The CDR3 region has the DNA TGTGCCAACAGCCAAGGGTCAGGCGTTCGAGAAATTTACACCTTC.

The chain has TRBV9 and TRBJ1-5; possibly TRBD1 for D (5 bases). Germline CDR1 reads SGDLS; CDR2 reads YYNGEE. With 4 bases removed from V and 3 bases from J, the gap between germline ends came to 14 bases. The CDR3 loop spans 15 amino acids. CDR3 amino acids: CASSPGGGINQPQHF. The CDR3 DNA follows: TGTGCCAGCAGCCCCGGGGGAGGGATCAATCAGCCCCAGCATTTT.

The V gene is TRBV7-2, the J gene TRBJ1-5, with D possibly matching TRBD1 (6 bases). In germline, CDR1 is SGHTA, CDR2 FQGNSA. The V end lost 2 bases, the J end lost 2 bases, and 13 bases lay between the germline ends. The CDR3 length is 16 residues. The CDR3 loop reads CASSLRTERRNQPQHF. As DNA, the CDR3 is TGTGCCAGCAGCTTAAGGACAGAACGTCGCAATCAGCCCCAGCATTTT.

This clonotype has more than one count but fewer than ten. The CDR3 DNA follows: TGTGCCAGCAGCTTTACGACATCAGGGACGGTTGGCTACACCTTC. Amino acids: CASSFTTSGTVGYTF. The genes are TRBV7-9 and TRBJ1-2, with D maybe TRBD1 (5 bases). Germline V gene sequence: CDR1 SEHNR, CDR2 FQNEAQ (reference sequence). V dropped 3 bases and J dropped 7 bases, with 18 bases sitting between them. The CDR3 consists of 15 residues.

The gene calls are TRBV10-3 and TRBJ1-3; the match to TRBD1 covers 11 bases. Losses at the gene ends were 7 bases for V and 0 bases for J; bases not matched to a gene: 2. Germline assignment: CDR1 ENHRY and CDR2 SYGVKD. This CDR3 has 15 residues. The CDR3 loop is CAIIGTGGSGNTIYF. CDR3 DNA: TGTGCCATCATAGGGACAGGGGGCTCTGGAAACACCATATATTTT.

The V gene is TRBV20-1, the J gene TRBJ1-5; the D is unclear. The CDR3 length is 13 residues. The germline V gene has CDR1 DFQATT and CDR2 SNEGSKA (reference sequence). Trimming took off 0 bases at V and 4 bases at J, with 7 bases between the two ends. This chain's CDR3 is CSARDRRNQPQHF. The DNA of the CDR3 is TGCAGTGCTAGAGATAGAAGAAATCAGCCCCAGCATTTT.

This clonotype showed up many times. V gene TRBV7-6 combines with J gene TRBJ2-5; no reliable D call. CDR3 length: 11 residues. V gave up 5 bases and J gave up 7 bases, with 8 bases separating them. Germline values: CDR1 SGHVS, CDR2 FNYEAQ. CDR3 coding DNA: TGTGCCAGCAGCCCGCGATGGACCCAGTACTTC. It is translated as CASSPRWTQYF.

A single count supports this clonotype. The rearrangement uses TRBV29-1 and TRBJ2-2, with a possible D match to TRBD1 (6 bases). Germline-derived CDR1 and CDR2 are SQVTM and ANQGSEA. Trimming left V 7 bases short and J 0 bases short, with 21 bases between. This CDR3 is built from 17 residues. CDR3 residues: CSAPRDTRYANTGELFF. CDR3 nucleotide sequence: TGCAGCGCCCCCCGGGACACCCGTTACGCGAACACCGGGGAGCTGTTTTTT.

This clonotype has more than one count but fewer than ten. The chain joins TRBV10-3 to TRBJ2-2; D is ambiguous. The CDR3 length is 12 residues. The germline V gene has CDR1 ENHRY and CDR2 SYGVKD. V was cut by 11 bases and J by 2 bases, with 9 bases left in between. The CDR3 DNA is TGTGCCTCACGGATTAACACCGGGGAGCTGTTTTTT. It specifies CASRINTGELFF.

This clonotype has only a few counts. The V call is TRBV4-3, the J call TRBJ1-2, with D unresolved. V was trimmed by 4 bases and J by 9 bases, leaving 12 bases between them. Germline assignment: CDR1 LGHNA and CDR2 YSLEER. CDR3 size: 12 residues. The CDR3 DNA reads TGCGCCAGCAGCCTACGACCGGGGAGCTACACCTTC. Translation: CASSLRPGSYTF.

This clonotype was counted between two and nine times. V gene TRBV9 combines with J gene TRBJ2-4, with D possibly being TRBD1 (6 bases). The V and J ends lost 2 bases and 0 bases respectively, with 12 bases between them. Germline V CDR1 and CDR2: SGDLS, YYNGEE. The CDR3 runs 16 residues. The CDR3 is CASSVGTSLAKNIQYF. CDR3 nucleotides: TGTGCCAGCAGCGTCGGGACATCATTAGCCAAAAACATTCAGTACTTC.

The CDR3 reads CATSGEAGGVNEQFF. CDR3 bases: TGTGCCACCAGTGGGGAAGCGGGGGGTGTCAATGAGCAGTTCTTC. This rearrangement joins TRBV24-1 to TRBJ2-1; 9 bases are shared with TRBD2. This CDR3 spans 15 amino acids. The germline V gene encodes CDR1 KGHDR and CDR2 SFDVKD. J was trimmed by 6 bases and V by 5 bases; bases with no gene match: 7.

This clonotype was detected once. The J gene is TRBJ1-2, the V gene TRBV25-1; 7 bases fit TRBD1. J lost 1 base, V lost 3 bases, and 5 bases had no gene match. This CDR3 region has 15 residues. Germline V gene data show CDR1 as MGHDK and CDR2 as SYGVNS. The CDR3 DNA sequence: TGTGCCAGCAGTGATCGGGCAGGGGGTAACTATGGCTACACCTTC. Translated: CASSDRAGGNYGYTF.

The chain uses TRBV5-5 and TRBJ2-3; tentative D call: TRBD2 (5 bases). Germline CDR1 is SGHKS and CDR2 is YYEKEE (reference sequence). CDR3 length: 17 amino acids. The V end lost 4 bases, the J end lost 2 bases, and 20 bases lay between the germline ends. The CDR3 DNA sequence: TGTGCCAGCAGCCCGATAGGTATTGGAGGAAACACAGATACGCAGTATTTT. It is translated as CASSPIGIGGNTDTQYF.

This clonotype was seen just once. The V gene is TRBV5-4, the J gene TRBJ2-2; perhaps D is TRBD1 or TRBD2 (5 bases each). The CDR3 runs 16 residues. Deletions cut 4 bases from V and 4 bases from J, with 17 bases between. Germline CDR1 is SGHNT and CDR2 is YYREEE (reference sequence). The CDR3 region has the DNA TGTGCCAGCAGCCACGGGGCAGGAGAAGTCACCGGGGAGCTGTTTTTT. Amino acid sequence: CASSHGAGEVTGELFF.

V gene TRBV27 combines with J gene TRBJ1-2; D gene uncertain. V dropped 6 bases and J dropped 2 bases, with 4 bases sitting between them. Germline V gene sequence: CDR1 MNHEY, CDR2 SMNVEV (reference sequence). The CDR3 has 11 amino acids. Here the CDR3 reads CASRGNYGYTF. The CDR3 bases are TGTGCCAGCAGAGGGAACTATGGCTACACCTTC.

V is TRBV6-6 and J is TRBJ2-1, with 9 bases aligning to TRBD1. Germline-derived CDR1 and CDR2 are MNHNY and SVGAGI (reference sequence). Trimming took 2 bases from V and 8 from J; bases not matched to a gene: 7. This CDR3 is 15 amino acids long. The CDR3 is CASSYPDRGGDEQFF. CDR3 nucleotide sequence: TGTGCCAGCAGTTACCCGGACAGGGGCGGGGATGAGCAGTTCTTC.

Concerning this clonotype: This may stem from a read error, because a much larger clone lies one nucleotide away. V is TRBV7-9 and J is TRBJ1-2; a possible D gene is TRBD1 (5 bases). CDR1 and CDR2 (germline): SEHNR, FQNEAQ (reference sequence). The CDR3 has 11 amino acids. For the CDR3, the DNA is TGTTCGGTGGTGGGGCACTGTGGCTACACCTTC. Translation: CSVVGHCGYTF.

This clonotype came up a few times. The chain combines TRBV7-8 with TRBJ1-5; D uncertain. The CDR3 runs 15 residues. The germline CDR1 and CDR2 sequences are SGHVS and FQNEAQ. Between the trimmed V and J ends, which lost 0 bases and 3 bases, there was a span of 9 bases. The CDR3 sequence: CASSLARHPNQPQHF. DNA of the CDR3: TGTGCCAGCAGCTTAGCGCGACACCCCAATCAGCCCCAGCATTTT. Variable domain in full (rest from reference TRBV7-8 and TRBJ1-5): GAGVSQSPRYKVAKRGQDVALRCDPISGHVSLFWYQQALGQGPEFLTYFQNEAQLDKSGLPSDRFFAERPEGSVSTLKIQRTQQEDSAVYLCASSLARHPNQPQHFGDGTRLSIL.

Note on this clonotype: A much larger clonotype is one base distant, so this may be a read error. The rearrangement uses TRBV6-5 and TRBJ1-2; D not resolved. The CDR3 is made up of 13 amino acids. The V gene's germline CDR1 is MNHEY and CDR2 SVGAGI. V was pared by 2 bases and J by 4 bases, with 8 bases between. The CDR3 spells CASSYIGSYGYTF. As DNA, the CDR3 is TGTGCCAGCAGTTACATCGGCAGCTATGGCTACACCTTC.

This clonotype has a handful of counts. The gene calls are TRBV6-1 and TRBJ2-1; no clear D. Trimming cost V 6 bases and J 6 bases, with 9 bases left between them. Germline assignment: CDR1 MNHNS and CDR2 SASEGT. This CDR3 contains 12 residues. Written as DNA, the CDR3 is TGTGCCAGCAGAACTTTAGGCAATGAGCAGTTCTTC. Amino acid sequence: CASRTLGNEQFF.

The chain has TRBV7-9 and TRBJ1-2; D ambiguous. Germline loops: CDR1 SEHNR, CDR2 FQNEAQ (reference sequence). V gave up 10 bases and J gave up 6 bases, with 9 bases separating them. The CDR3 contains 10 residues. The CDR3 loop reads CATYWNGYTF. The CDR3 DNA follows: TGTGCCACCTACTGGAATGGCTACACCTTC.

The V and J genes are TRBV4-1 and TRBJ2-3, with a possible D match to TRBD2 (6 bases). This CDR3 is 17 amino acids long. Germline assignment: CDR1 MGHRA and CDR2 YSYEKL. Trimming left V 4 bases short and J 2 bases short, with 19 bases between. The CDR3 nucleotides read TGCGCCAGCAGCCCAGATCTCACGGGACTTTCCACAGATACGCAGTATTTT. It yields the protein CASSPDLTGLSTDTQYF.